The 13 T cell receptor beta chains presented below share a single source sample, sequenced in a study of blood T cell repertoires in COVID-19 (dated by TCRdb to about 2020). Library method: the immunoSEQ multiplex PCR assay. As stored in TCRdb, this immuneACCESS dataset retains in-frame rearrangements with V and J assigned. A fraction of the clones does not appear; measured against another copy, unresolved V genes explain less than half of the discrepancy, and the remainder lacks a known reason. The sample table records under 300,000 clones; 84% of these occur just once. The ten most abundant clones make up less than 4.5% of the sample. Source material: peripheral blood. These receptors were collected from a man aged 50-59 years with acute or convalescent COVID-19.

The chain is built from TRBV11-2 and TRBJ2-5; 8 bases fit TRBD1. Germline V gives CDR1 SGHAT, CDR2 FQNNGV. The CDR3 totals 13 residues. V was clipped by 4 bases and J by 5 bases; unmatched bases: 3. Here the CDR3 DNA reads TGTGCCAGCAGCTGGACAGGGAAGGAGACCCAGTACTTC. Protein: CASSWTGKETQYF.

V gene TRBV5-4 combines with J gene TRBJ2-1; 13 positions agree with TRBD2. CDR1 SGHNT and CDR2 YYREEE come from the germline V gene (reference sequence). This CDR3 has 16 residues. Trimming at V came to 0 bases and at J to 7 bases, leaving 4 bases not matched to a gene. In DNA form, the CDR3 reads TGTGCCAGCAGCTTGGGTGGGACTAGCGGGGAGAATGAGCAGTTCTTC. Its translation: CASSLGGTSGENEQFF.

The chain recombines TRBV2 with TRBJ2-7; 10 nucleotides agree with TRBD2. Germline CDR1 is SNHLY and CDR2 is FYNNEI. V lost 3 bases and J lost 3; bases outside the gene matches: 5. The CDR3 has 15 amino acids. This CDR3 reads CASSDRGTSDYEQYF. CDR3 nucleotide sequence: TGTGCCAGCAGTGATAGAGGGACTAGCGACTACGAGCAGTACTTC.

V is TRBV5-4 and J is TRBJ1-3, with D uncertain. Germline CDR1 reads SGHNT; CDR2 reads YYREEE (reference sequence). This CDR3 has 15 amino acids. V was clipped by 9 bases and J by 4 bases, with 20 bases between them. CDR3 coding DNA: TGTGCCACCGCGATGGACTACGCGGCAGGAAACACCATATATTTT. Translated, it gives CATAMDYAAGNTIYF.

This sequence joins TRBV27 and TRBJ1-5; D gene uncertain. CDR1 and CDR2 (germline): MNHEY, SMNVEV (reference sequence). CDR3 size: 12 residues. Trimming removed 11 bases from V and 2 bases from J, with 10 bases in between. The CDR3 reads CAERRGNQPQHF. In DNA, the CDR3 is TGTGCCGAGAGGCGGGGCAATCAGCCCCAGCATTTT.

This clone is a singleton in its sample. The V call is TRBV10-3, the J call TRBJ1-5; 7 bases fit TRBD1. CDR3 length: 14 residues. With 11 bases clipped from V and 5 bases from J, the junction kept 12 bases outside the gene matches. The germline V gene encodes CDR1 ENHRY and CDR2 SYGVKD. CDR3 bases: TGTGCCTCGAATCGGGAGGGGGCTGATCAGCCCCAGCATTTT. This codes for CASNREGADQPQHF.

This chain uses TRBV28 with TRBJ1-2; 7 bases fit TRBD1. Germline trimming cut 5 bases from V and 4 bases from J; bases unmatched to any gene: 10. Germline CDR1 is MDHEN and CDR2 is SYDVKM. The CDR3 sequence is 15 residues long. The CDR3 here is CASSNYPTGPYGYTF. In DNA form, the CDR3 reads TGTGCCAGCAGTAACTACCCGACAGGGCCCTATGGCTACACCTTC.

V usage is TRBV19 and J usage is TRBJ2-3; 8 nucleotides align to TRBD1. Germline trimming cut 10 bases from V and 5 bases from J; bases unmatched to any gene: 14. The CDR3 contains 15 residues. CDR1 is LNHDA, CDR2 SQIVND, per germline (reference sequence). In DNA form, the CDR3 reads TGTGCCACCTACCCAGGGGGCGATTCCGGAGATACGCAGTATTTT. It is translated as CATYPGGDSGDTQYF.

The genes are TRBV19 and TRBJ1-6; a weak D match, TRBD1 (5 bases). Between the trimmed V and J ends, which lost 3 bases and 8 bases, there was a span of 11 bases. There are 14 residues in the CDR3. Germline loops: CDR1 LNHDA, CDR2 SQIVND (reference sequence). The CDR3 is CASSISGFDSPLHF. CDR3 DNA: TGTGCCAGTAGTATTTCAGGGTTTGATTCACCCCTCCACTTT. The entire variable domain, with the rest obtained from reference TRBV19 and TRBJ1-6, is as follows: DGGITQSPKYLFRKEGQNVTLSCEQNLNHDAMYWYRQDPGQGLRLIYYSQIVNDFQKGDIAEGYSVSREKKESFPLTVTSAQKNPTAFYLCASSISGFDSPLHFGNGTRLTVT.

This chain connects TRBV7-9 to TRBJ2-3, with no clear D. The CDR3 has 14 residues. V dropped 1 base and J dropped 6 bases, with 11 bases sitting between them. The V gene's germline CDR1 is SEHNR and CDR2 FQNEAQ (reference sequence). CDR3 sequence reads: CASSLGVSGDTQYF. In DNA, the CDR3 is TGTGCCAGCAGCTTAGGGGTCTCCGGGGATACGCAGTATTTT. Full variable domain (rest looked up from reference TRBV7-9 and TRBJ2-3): DTGVSQNPRHKITKRGQNVTFRCDPISEHNRLYWYRQTLGQGPEFLTYFQNEAQLEKSRLLSDRFSAERPKGSFSTLEIQRTEQGDSAMYLCASSLGVSGDTQYFGPGTRLTVL.

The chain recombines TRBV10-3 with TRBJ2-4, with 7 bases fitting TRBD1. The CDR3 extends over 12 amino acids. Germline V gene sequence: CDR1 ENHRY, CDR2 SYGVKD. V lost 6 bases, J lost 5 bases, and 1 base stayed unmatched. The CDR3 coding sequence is TGTGCCATCAGAGGGACAGAAAACATTCAGTACTTC. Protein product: CAIRGTENIQYF.

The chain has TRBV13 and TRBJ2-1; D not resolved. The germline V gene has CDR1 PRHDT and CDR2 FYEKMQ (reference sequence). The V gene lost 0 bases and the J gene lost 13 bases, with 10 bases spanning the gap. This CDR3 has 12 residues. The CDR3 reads CASSLGTAGQFF. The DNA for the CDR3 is TGTGCCAGCAGCTTAGGAACGGCAGGCCAGTTCTTC.

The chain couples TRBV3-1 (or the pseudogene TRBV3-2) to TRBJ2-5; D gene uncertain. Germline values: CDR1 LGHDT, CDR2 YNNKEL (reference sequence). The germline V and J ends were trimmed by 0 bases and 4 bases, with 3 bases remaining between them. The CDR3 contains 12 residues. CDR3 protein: CASSQDRETQYF. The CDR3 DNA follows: TGTGCCAGCAGCCAAGATAGAGAGACCCAGTACTTC.